A single sample gave rise to the 20 T cell receptor beta chains below, sequenced in a study of blood T cell repertoires in COVID-19. Sequencing was performed with immunoSEQ multiplex PCR; in TCRdb, only in-frame clones are kept and a portion is missing. The profile shows some 98,000 clones, roughly four fifths of them singletons. Sequenced input: peripheral blood. These receptors came from a man between 65 and 79 years old with acute or convalescent COVID-19.

The J gene is TRBJ1-5, the V gene TRBV27; 8 bases map to TRBD1. Germline assignment: CDR1 MNHEY and CDR2 SMNVEV (reference sequence). CDR3 length: 18 amino acids. The trim removed 2 bases at V and 3 bases at J, leaving 12 bases unmatched. The CDR3 DNA reads as TGTGCCAGCAGTTTACAGGGGTGGGTGGGACAGGACAATCAGCCCCAGCATTTT. It codes for CASSLQGWVGQDNQPQHF.

This chain connects TRBV12-3 or TRBV12-4 to TRBJ1-2; D uncertain. The CDR3 spans 12 residues. The germline V and J ends were trimmed by 6 bases and 8 bases, with 13 bases remaining between them. The CDR3 DNA follows: TGTGCCAGCAGATTTCTCTTGGAGGGCTACACCTTC. Protein sequence: CASRFLLEGYTF.

The chain employs TRBV5-1 and TRBJ2-7; 7 nucleotides line up with TRBD2. Per the germline V gene, CDR1 is SGHRS and CDR2 is YFSETQ. Trimming at V came to 0 bases and at J to 4 bases, leaving 1 base not matched to a gene. The CDR3 covers 13 residues. The CDR3 DNA is TGCGCCAGCAGCTTGGCTAGCGGTTACGAGCAGTACTTC. Its protein is CASSLASGYEQYF.

V gene TRBV5-1 combines with J gene TRBJ2-2; possibly TRBD2 for D (6 bases). V lost 0 bases and J lost 5, with 14 bases in between. The CDR3 has 16 residues. Germline V gene sequence: CDR1 SGHRS, CDR2 YFSETQ. CDR3 coding DNA: TGCGCCAGCAGCTTGGCCACTGTGGGGGGTACCGGGGAGCTGTTTTTT. The encoded protein is CASSLATVGGTGELFF.

The J gene is TRBJ1-1, the V gene TRBV2; no firm D call. With 5 bases removed from V and 0 bases from J, the gap between germline ends came to 7 bases. Per germline, CDR1 SNHLY and CDR2 FYNNEI. This CDR3 spans 13 amino acids. As DNA, the CDR3 is TGTGCCAGCAGTCTCCCGTTGAACACTGAAGCTTTCTTT. Its translation: CASSLPLNTEAFF. The complete variable domain, with remaining parts taken from reference TRBV2 and TRBJ1-1, reads EPEVTQTPSHQVTQMGQEVILRCVPISNHLYFYWYRQILGQKVEFLVSFYNNEISEKSEIFDDQFSVERPDGSNFTLKIRSTKLEDSAMYFCASSLPLNTEAFFGQGTRLTVV.

The rearrangement links TRBV6-1 to TRBJ1-1; D call uncertain. Germline V CDR1 and CDR2: MNHNS, SASEGT. The CDR3 is made up of 14 amino acids. V lost 0 bases to trimming and J lost 3 bases, with 8 bases between them. Here the CDR3 reads CASSEAPGYTEAFF. The DNA for the CDR3 is TGTGCCAGCAGTGAAGCGCCGGGTTACACTGAAGCTTTCTTT.

J is TRBJ1-5 and V is TRBV2, with D maybe TRBD1 (6 bases). There are 15 residues in the CDR3. Germline assignment: CDR1 SNHLY and CDR2 FYNNEI. V was trimmed by 5 bases and J by 1 base, leaving 12 bases between them. As DNA, the CDR3 is TGTGCCAGCAGTTACAGGGATCTGAGCAATCAGCCCCAGCATTTT. It yields the protein CASSYRDLSNQPQHF. Supplemented by reference TRBV2 and TRBJ1-5, the full variable domain reads EPEVTQTPSHQVTQMGQEVILRCVPISNHLYFYWYRQILGQKVEFLVSFYNNEISEKSEIFDDQFSVERPDGSNFTLKIRSTKLEDSAMYFCASSYRDLSNQPQHFGDGTRLSIL.

This clone came up once. Here the CDR3 DNA reads TGTGCCAGCATCCGGGACAGGTCCTACGAGCAGTACTTC. This translates into CASIRDRSYEQYF. V usage is TRBV2 and J usage is TRBJ2-7, with TRBD1 matching over 8 bases. V was pared by 7 bases and J by 1 base, with 3 bases of the junction left unmatched. Germline lookup yields CDR1 SNHLY and CDR2 FYNNEI. CDR3 size: 13 residues.

The chain has TRBV5-6 and TRBJ1-4, with 9 bases identical to TRBD1. The junction had 10 bases not matched to a gene; V was cut back by 2 bases and J by 8 bases. Per the germline V gene, CDR1 is SGHDT and CDR2 is YYEEEE. The CDR3 extends over 16 amino acids. The CDR3 DNA reads as TGTGCCAGCAGCTTCGAAGGACAGGGGTATGGGGAAAAACTGTTTTTT. As protein: CASSFEGQGYGEKLFF. The full variable domain, rest sourced from reference TRBV5-6 and TRBJ1-4, is DAGVTQSPTHLIKTRGQQVTLRCSPKSGHDTVSWYQQALGQGPQFIFQYYEEEERQRGNFPDRFSGHQFPNYSSELNVNALLLGDSALYLCASSFEGQGYGEKLFFGSGTQLSVL.

The table lists this clone with a count of one. The chain uses TRBV4-1 and TRBJ2-5; 10 bases agree with TRBD2. The CDR3 has 17 residues. J was trimmed by 1 base and V by 0 bases; bases with no gene match: 5. Germline V gene lookup returns CDR1 MGHRA and CDR2 YSYEKL. The CDR3 region is CASSQDELAGAQETQYF. The CDR3 DNA reads as TGCGCCAGCAGCCAAGACGAGCTAGCGGGGGCCCAAGAGACCCAGTACTTC.

The table lists this clone with a count of one. V and J are TRBV20-1 and TRBJ2-7, with D possibly TRBD2 on 5 matching bases. CDR1 is DFQATT, CDR2 SNEGSKA, per germline (reference sequence). This CDR3 has 11 residues. The CDR3 is CIGRAGNEQYF. The CDR3 coding sequence is TGCATAGGACGGGCGGGCAACGAGCAGTACTTC.

This clone was seen only once. The chain is built from TRBV18 and TRBJ2-3, with a weak D call TRBD2 (6 bases). Germline CDR1 KGHSH, CDR2 LQKENI. CDR3 size: 10 residues. The V and J ends lost 8 bases and 6 bases respectively, with 6 bases between them. This chain's CDR3 is CASGGDTQYF. The CDR3 region has the DNA TGTGCCAGCGGGGGGGATACGCAGTATTTT.

This clone was picked up one time. The rearrangement links TRBV7-9 to TRBJ1-5; tentatively, D is TRBD1 (5 bases). The CDR3 sequence is 13 residues long. The V gene's germline CDR1 is SEHNR and CDR2 FQNEAQ (reference sequence). Trimming pared 7 bases from V and 6 bases from J, leaving 13 bases between. CDR3 sequence: CASNGGGGQPQHF. The CDR3 nucleotides are TGTGCCAGCAACGGGGGAGGCGGTCAGCCCCAGCATTTT.

This clone was counted between two and nine times. Written as DNA, the CDR3 is TGCGCCAGCAGCTTGGGAGCGGTCTCCTACAATGAGCAGTTCTTC. Translating gives CASSLGAVSYNEQFF. The V gene is TRBV5-1, the J gene TRBJ2-1; tentative D call: TRBD2 (5 bases). The germline V gene encodes CDR1 SGHRS and CDR2 YFSETQ. CDR3 size: 15 residues. Trimming took off 0 bases at V and 0 bases at J, with 7 bases between the two ends.

The genes are TRBV6-5 and TRBJ1-2, with TRBD1 as a possible D gene (6 bases). Germline CDR1 reads MNHEY; CDR2 reads SVGAGI. CDR3 length equals 14 residues. V was pared by 9 bases and J by 3 bases, with 17 bases between. CDR3 residues: CASEQGFDDYGYTF. The CDR3 region has the DNA TGTGCCAGTGAACAGGGATTTGATGACTATGGCTACACCTTC.

Written as DNA, the CDR3 is TGTGCCAGCAGCTTTTTTAGCGGGAACGAGCAGTACTTC. Protein: CASSFFSGNEQYF. The chain combines TRBV7-9 with TRBJ2-7; TRBD2 aligns across 8 bases. CDR1 and CDR2 (germline): SEHNR, FQNEAQ (reference sequence). V trimming: 3 bases; J trimming: 5 bases; junction bases outside the gene matches: 3. The CDR3 sequence is 13 residues long.

This clone was seen more than once but under ten times. The rearrangement uses TRBV11-3 and TRBJ1-6; D may be TRBD1 (5 bases). Between the trimmed V and J ends, which lost 8 bases and 7 bases, there was a span of 12 bases. Per germline, CDR1 SGHNT and CDR2 YENEEA. The CDR3 loop spans 13 amino acids. CDR3 loop: CASGRGKNSPLHF. CDR3 nucleotide sequence: TGTGCCAGCGGGCGGGGGAAAAATTCACCCCTCCACTTT. Variable domain in full (rest from reference TRBV11-3 and TRBJ1-6): EAGVVQSPRYKIIEKKQPVAFWCNPISGHNTLYWYLQNLGQGPELLIRYENEEAVDDSQLPKDRFSAERLKGVDSTLKIQPAELGDSAVYLCASGRGKNSPLHFGNGTRLTVT.

This chain links TRBV5-5 with TRBJ1-2; TRBD1 matches at 11 bases. This CDR3 has 12 residues. CDR1 and CDR2 (germline): SGHKS, YYEKEE (reference sequence). Trimming cost V 7 bases and J 7 bases; bases outside gene matches: 3. CDR3 bases: TGTGCCAGCGAGGACAGGGGGCTTGGCTACACCTTC. Protein sequence: CASEDRGLGYTF.

This clone was detected a few times. The chain recombines TRBV5-6 with TRBJ1-4, with 8 bases lining up with TRBD1. This CDR3 comprises 15 residues. CDR1 SGHDT and CDR2 YYEEEE come from the germline V gene. V was clipped by 4 bases and J by 8 bases; unmatched bases: 10. The CDR3 here is CASSRTGFVEEKLFF. CDR3 DNA: TGTGCCAGCAGCAGGACAGGGTTTGTCGAGGAAAAACTGTTTTTT.

The V call is TRBV6-5, the J call TRBJ1-5; D is uncertain. Germline V gives CDR1 MNHEY, CDR2 SVGAGI. The V and J ends lost 6 bases and 5 bases respectively, with 11 bases between them. The length of the CDR3 is 13 residues. The CDR3 spells CASRRFGDQPQHF. The CDR3 DNA sequence: TGTGCCAGCAGGCGATTCGGGGATCAGCCCCAGCATTTT.